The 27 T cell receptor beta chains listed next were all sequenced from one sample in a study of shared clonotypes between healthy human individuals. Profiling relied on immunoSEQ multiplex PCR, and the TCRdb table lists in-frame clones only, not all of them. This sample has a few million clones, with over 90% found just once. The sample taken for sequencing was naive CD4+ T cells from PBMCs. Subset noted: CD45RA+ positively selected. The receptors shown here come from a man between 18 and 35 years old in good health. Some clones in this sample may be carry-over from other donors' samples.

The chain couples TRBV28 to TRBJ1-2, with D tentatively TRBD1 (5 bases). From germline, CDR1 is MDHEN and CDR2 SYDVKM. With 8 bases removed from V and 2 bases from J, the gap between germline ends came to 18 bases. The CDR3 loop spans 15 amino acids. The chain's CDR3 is CASGGRVRGNYGYTF. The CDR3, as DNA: TGTGCCAGCGGAGGTAGGGTCCGGGGGAACTATGGCTACACCTTC.

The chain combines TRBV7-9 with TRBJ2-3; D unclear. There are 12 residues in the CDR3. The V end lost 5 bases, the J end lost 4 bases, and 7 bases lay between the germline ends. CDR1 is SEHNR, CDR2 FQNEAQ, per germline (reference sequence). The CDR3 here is CASSASSDTQYF. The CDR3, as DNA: TGTGCCAGCAGCGCGTCTTCAGATACGCAGTATTTT. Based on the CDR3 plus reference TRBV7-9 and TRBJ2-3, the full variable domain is DTGVSQNPRHKITKRGQNVTFRCDPISEHNRLYWYRQTLGQGPEFLTYFQNEAQLEKSRLLSDRFSAERPKGSFSTLEIQRTEQGDSAMYLCASSASSDTQYFGPGTRLTVL.

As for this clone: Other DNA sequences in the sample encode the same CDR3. For the CDR3, the DNA is TGTGCCAGCAGCTTACTGGGGCAGGGATCGAATGAGCAGTTCTTC. This codes for CASSLLGQGSNEQFF. The V and J genes are TRBV7-3 and TRBJ2-1, with D possibly matching TRBD1 (5 bases). Germline V gene data show CDR1 as SGHTA and CDR2 as FQGTGA. The CDR3 has 15 amino acids. V lost 2 bases, J lost 7 bases, and 15 bases lay in between.

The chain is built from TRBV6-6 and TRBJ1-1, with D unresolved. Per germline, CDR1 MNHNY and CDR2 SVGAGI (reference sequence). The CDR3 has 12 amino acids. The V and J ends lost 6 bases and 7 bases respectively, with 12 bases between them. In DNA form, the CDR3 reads TGTGCCAGCAGAGACCCCCAGATTGAAGCTTTCTTT. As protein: CASRDPQIEAFF.

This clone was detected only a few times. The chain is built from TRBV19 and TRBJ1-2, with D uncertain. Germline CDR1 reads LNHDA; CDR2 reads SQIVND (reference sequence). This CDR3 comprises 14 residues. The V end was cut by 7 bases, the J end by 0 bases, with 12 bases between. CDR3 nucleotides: TGTGCCAGTAACCACCCGGGGTCTAACTATGGCTACACCTTC. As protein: CASNHPGSNYGYTF. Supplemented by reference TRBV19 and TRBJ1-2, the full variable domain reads DGGITQSPKYLFRKEGQNVTLSCEQNLNHDAMYWYRQDPGQGLRLIYYSQIVNDFQKGDIAEGYSVSREKKESFPLTVTSAQKNPTAFYLCASNHPGSNYGYTFGSGTRLTVV.

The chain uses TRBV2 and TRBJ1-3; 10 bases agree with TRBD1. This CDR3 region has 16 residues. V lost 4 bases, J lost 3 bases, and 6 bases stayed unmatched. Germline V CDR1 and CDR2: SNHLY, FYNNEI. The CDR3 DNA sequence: TGTGCCAGCAGTGGACAGGGGGCGGTAGGTGGAAACACCATATATTTT. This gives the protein CASSGQGAVGGNTIYF.

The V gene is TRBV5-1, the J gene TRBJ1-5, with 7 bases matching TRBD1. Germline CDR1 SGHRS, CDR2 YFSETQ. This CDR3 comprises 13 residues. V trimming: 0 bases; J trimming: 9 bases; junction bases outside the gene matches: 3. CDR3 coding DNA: TGCGCCAGCAGCTTGGGACAGGGAGCGCCCCAGCATTTT. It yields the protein CASSLGQGAPQHF.

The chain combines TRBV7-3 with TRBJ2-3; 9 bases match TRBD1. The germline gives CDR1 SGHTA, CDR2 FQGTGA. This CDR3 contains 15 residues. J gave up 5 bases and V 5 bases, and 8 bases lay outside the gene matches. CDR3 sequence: CASSPAGTGRDTQYF. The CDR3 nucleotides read TGTGCCAGCAGCCCCGCGGGGACAGGGCGAGATACGCAGTATTTT.

This CDR3 reads CASNAGGNSYNEQFF. The CDR3 DNA reads TGTGCCAGCAACGCTGGGGGCAACTCCTACAATGAGCAGTTCTTC. V is TRBV6-6 and J is TRBJ2-1; TRBD1 is a possible D gene (6 bases). The germline gives CDR1 MNHNY, CDR2 SVGAGI (reference sequence). Trimming pared 7 bases from V and 0 bases from J, leaving 13 bases between. There are 15 residues in the CDR3.

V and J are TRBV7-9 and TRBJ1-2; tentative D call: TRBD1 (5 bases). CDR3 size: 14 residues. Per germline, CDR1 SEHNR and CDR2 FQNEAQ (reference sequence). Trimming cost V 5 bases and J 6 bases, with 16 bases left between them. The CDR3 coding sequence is TGTGCCAGCAGCCGCCCCCCGGGGGTAGATGGCTACACCTTC. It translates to CASSRPPGVDGYTF.

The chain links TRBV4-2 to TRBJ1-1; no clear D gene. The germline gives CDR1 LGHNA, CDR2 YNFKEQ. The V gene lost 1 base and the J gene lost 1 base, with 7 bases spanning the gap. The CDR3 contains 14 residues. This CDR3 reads CASSQGNRNTEAFF. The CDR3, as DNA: TGTGCCAGCAGCCAAGGAAACAGGAACACTGAAGCTTTCTTT.

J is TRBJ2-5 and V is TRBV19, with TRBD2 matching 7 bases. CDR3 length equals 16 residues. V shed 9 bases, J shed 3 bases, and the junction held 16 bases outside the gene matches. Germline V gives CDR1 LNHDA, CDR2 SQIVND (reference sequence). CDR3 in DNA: TGTGCCAGAACGCGGGGACCGGGACTAACAGAAGAGACCCAGTACTTC. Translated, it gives CARTRGPGLTEETQYF.

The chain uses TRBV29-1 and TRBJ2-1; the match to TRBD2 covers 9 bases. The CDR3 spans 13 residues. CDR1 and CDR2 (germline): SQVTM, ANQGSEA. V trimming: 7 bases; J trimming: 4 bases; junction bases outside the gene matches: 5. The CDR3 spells CSGSSGRYNEQFF. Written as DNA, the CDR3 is TGCAGCGGAAGTAGCGGGAGATACAATGAGCAGTTCTTC.

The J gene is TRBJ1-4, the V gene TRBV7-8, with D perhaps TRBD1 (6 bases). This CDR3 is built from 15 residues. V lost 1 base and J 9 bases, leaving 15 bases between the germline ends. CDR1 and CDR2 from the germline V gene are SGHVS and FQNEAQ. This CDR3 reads CASSLGTVRGKKLFF. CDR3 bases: TGTGCCAGCAGCTTAGGGACAGTAAGAGGCAAAAAACTGTTTTTT.

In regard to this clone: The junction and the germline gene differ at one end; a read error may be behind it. CDR3 residues: CASSLDRGTTF. CDR3 sequence (DNA): TGTGCCAGCAGTTTGGACAGGGGGACCACCTTC. The chain has TRBV5-4 and TRBJ1-2, with 10 bases aligning to TRBD1. Germline V lookup: CDR1 SGHNT, CDR2 YYREEE (reference sequence). The CDR3 has 11 residues.

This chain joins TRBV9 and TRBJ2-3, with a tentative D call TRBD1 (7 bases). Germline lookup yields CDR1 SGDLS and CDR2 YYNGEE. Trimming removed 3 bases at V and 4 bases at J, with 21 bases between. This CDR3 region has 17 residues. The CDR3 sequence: CASSARGGRGVSDTQYF. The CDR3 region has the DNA TGTGCCAGCAGCGCCCGTGGGGGCAGGGGGGTTTCAGATACGCAGTATTTT.

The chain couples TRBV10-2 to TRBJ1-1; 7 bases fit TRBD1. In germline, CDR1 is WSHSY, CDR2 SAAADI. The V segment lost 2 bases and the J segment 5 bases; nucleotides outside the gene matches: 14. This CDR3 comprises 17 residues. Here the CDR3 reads CASSEEVVTGLSTEAFF. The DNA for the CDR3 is TGCGCCAGCAGTGAGGAGGTGGTGACAGGGTTGAGTACTGAAGCTTTCTTT.

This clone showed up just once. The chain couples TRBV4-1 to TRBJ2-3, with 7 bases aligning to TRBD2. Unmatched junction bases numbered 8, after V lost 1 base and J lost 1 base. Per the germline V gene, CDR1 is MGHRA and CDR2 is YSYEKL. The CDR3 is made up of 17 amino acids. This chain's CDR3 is CASSQAQTSTGTDTQYF. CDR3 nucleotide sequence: TGCGCCAGCAGCCAAGCCCAGACTAGCACTGGCACAGATACGCAGTATTTT.

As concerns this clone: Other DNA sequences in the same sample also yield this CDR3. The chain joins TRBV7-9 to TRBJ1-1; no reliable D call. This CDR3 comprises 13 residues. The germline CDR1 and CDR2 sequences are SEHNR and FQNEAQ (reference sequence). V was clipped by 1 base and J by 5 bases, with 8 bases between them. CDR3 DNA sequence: TGTGCCAGCAGCTTAGGGGGATGGACTGAAGCTTTCTTT. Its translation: CASSLGGWTEAFF.

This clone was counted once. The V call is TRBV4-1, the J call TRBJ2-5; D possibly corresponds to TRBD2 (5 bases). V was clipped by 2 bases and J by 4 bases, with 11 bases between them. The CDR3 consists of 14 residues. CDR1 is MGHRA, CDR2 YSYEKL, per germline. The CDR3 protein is CASSQPGSRETQYF. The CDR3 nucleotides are TGCGCCAGCAGCCAACCGGGGAGTAGAGAGACCCAGTACTTC.

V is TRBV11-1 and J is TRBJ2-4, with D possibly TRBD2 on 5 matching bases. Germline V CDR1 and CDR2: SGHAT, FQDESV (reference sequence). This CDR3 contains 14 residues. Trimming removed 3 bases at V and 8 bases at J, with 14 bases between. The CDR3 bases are TGTGCCAGCAGCTTGGGCCAAGTGGAGGACATTCAGTACTTC. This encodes CASSLGQVEDIQYF.

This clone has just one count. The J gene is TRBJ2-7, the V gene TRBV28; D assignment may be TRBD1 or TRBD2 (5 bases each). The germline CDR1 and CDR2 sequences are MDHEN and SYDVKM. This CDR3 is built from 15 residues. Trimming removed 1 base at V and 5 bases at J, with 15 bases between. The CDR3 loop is CASSLFRGSGHEQYF. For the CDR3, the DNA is TGTGCCAGCAGTTTATTCCGGGGTTCGGGACACGAGCAGTACTTC.

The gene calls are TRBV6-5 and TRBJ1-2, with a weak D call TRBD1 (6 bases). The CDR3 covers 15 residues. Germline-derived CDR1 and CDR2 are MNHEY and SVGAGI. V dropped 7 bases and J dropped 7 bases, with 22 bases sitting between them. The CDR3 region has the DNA TGTGCCAGCACCTTACCGGGGGCGATCGTGTTTGGCTACACCTTC. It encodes CASTLPGAIVFGYTF.

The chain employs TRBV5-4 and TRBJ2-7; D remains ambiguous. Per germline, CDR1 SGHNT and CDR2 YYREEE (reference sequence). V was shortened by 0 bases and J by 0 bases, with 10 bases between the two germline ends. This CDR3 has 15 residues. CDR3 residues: CASSLGSMASYEQYF. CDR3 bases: TGTGCCAGCAGCTTGGGTTCCATGGCCTCCTACGAGCAGTACTTC.

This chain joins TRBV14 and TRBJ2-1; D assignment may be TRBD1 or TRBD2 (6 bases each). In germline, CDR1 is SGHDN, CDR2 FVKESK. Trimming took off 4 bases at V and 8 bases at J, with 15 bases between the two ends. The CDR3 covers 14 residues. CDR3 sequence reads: CASSRRGGYDEQFF. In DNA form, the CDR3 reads TGTGCCAGCAGCCGCAGAGGGGGGTACGATGAGCAGTTCTTC.

CDR3 loop: CATSPRDSPTGELFF. DNA for the CDR3: TGTGCCACCAGCCCTCGGGACAGTCCCACCGGGGAGCTGTTTTTT. The V gene is TRBV15, the J gene TRBJ2-2; 7 bases match TRBD1. V was pared by 5 bases and J by 4 bases, with 7 bases of the junction left unmatched. The V gene's germline CDR1 is LNHNV and CDR2 YYDKDF (reference sequence). The CDR3 sequence is 15 residues long.

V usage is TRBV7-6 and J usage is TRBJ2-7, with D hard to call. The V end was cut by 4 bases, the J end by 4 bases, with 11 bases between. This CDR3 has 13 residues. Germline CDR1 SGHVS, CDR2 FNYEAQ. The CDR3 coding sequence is TGTGCCAGCAGCTCCGGCCGACGGTACGAGCAGTACTTC. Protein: CASSSGRRYEQYF.